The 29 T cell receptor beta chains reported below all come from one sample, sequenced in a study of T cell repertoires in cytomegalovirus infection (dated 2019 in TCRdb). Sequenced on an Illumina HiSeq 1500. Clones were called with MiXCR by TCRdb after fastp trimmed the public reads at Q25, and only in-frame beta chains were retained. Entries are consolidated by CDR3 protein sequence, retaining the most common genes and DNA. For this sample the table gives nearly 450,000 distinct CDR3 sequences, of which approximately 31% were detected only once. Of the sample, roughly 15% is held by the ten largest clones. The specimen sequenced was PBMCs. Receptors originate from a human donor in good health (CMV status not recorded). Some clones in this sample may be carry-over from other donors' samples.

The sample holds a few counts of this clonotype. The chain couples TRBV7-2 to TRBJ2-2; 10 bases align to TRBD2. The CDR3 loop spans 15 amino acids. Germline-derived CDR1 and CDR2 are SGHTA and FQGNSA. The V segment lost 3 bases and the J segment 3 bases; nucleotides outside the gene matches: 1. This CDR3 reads CASSLGLAYTGELFF. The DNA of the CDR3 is TGTGCCAGCAGCTTGGGACTAGCGTACACCGGGGAGCTGTTTTTT.

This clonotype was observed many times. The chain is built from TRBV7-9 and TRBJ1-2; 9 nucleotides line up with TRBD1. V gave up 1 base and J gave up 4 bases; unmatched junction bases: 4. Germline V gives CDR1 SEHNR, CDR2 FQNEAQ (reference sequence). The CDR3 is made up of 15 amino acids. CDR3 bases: TGTGCCAGCAGCTTAGGCCGACAGGGGGTCTATGGCTACACCTTC. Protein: CASSLGRQGVYGYTF.

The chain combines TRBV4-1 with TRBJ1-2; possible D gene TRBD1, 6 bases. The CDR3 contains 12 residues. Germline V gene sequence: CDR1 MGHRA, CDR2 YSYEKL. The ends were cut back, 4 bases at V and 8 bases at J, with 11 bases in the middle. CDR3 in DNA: TGCGCCAGCAGCCTTAGGACAGACGGCTACACCTTC. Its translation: CASSLRTDGYTF.

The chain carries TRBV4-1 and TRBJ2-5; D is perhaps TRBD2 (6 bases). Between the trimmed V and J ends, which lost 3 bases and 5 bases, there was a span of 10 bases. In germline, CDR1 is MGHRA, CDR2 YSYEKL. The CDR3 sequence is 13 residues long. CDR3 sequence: CASSHLARETQYF. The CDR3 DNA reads TGCGCCAGCAGCCATCTAGCGAGGGAGACCCAGTACTTC.

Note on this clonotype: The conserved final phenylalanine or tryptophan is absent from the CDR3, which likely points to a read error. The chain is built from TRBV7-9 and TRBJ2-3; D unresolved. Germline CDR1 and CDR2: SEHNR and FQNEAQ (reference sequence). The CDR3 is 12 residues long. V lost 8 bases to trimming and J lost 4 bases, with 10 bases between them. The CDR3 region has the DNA TGTGCCAGCTCGGCCGGCCCAGATACGCAGTATTGT. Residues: CASSAGPDTQYC.

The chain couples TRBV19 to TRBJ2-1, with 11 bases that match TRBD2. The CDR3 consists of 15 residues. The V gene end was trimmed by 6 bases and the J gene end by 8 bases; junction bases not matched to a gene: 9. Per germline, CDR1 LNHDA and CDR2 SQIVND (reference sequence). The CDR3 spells CASRLSGGEPHEQFF. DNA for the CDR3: TGTGCCAGTAGGCTTAGCGGGGGGGAACCCCATGAGCAGTTCTTC.

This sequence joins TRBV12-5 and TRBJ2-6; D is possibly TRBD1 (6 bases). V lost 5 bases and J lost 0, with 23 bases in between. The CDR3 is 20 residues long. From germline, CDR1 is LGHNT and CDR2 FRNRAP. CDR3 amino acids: CASGPSPMTGAGSGANVLTF. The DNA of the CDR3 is TGTGCTAGTGGTCCCTCTCCGATGACAGGTGCAGGCTCTGGGGCCAACGTCCTGACTTTC.

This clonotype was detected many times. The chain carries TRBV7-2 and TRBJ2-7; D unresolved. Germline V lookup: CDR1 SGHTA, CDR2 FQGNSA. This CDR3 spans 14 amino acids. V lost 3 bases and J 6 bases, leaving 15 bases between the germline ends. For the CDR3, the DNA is TGTGCCAGCAGCTTTAATAATGGTCAACCCGAGCAGTACTTC. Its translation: CASSFNNGQPEQYF. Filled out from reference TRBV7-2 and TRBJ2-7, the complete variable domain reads GAGVSQSPSNKVTEKGKDVELRCDPISGHTALYWYRQSLGQGLEFLIYFQGNSAPDKSGLPSDRFSAERTGGSVSTLTIQRTQQEDSAVYLCASSFNNGQPEQYFGPGTRLTVT.

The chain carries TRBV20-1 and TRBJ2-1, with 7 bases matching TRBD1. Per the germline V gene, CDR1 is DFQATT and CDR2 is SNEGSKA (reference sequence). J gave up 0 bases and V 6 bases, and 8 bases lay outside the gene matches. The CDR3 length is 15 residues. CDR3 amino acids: CSAREGADSYNEQFF. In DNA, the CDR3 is TGCAGTGCCCGAGAGGGGGCGGACTCCTACAATGAGCAGTTCTTC.

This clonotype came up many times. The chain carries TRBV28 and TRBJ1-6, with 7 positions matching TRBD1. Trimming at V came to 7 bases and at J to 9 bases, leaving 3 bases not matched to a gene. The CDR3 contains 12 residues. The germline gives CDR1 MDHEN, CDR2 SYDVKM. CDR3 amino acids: CASTDRVSPLHF. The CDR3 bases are TGTGCCAGCACCGACAGGGTTTCACCCCTCCACTTT. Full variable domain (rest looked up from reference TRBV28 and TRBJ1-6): DVKVTQSSRYLVKRTGEKVFLECVQDMDHENMFWYRQDPGLGLRLIYFSYDVKMKEKGDIPEGYSVSREKKERFSLILESASTNQTSMYLCASTDRVSPLHFGNGTRLTVT.

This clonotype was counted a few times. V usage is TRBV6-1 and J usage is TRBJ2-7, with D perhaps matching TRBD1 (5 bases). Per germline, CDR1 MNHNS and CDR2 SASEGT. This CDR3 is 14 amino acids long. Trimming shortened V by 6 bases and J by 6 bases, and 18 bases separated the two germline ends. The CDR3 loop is CASSRSPGRGEQYF. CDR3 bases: TGTGCCAGCAGCCGCAGTCCGGGTAGGGGCGAGCAGTACTTC.

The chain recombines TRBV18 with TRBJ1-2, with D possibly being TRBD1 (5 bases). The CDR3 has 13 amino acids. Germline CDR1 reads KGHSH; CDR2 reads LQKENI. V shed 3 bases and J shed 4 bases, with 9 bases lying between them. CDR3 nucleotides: TGTGCCAGCTCACCTGGGACCTCCTATGGCTACACCTTC. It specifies CASSPGTSYGYTF.

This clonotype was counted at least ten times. This chain's CDR3 is CASSLGYTEAFF. The CDR3 DNA sequence: TGTGCCAGCAGCTTAGGGTACACTGAAGCTTTCTTT. This chain links TRBV7-9 with TRBJ1-1; D ambiguous. V lost 1 base, J lost 3 bases, and 3 bases lay in between. Germline V gives CDR1 SEHNR, CDR2 FQNEAQ (reference sequence). This CDR3 contains 12 residues.

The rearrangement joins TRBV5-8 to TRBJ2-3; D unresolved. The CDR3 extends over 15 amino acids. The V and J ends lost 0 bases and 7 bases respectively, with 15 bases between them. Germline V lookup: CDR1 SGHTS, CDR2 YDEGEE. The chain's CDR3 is CASSLGTASSNTQYF. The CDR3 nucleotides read TGTGCCAGCAGCTTGGGGACGGCCAGTTCAAATACGCAGTATTTT.

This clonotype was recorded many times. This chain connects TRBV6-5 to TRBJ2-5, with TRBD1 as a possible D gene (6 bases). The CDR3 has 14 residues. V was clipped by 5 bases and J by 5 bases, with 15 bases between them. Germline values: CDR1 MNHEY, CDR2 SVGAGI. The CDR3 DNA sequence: TGTGCCAGCAGTCTCAGGGGAAGGGAGGAGACCCAGTACTTC. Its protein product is CASSLRGREETQYF.

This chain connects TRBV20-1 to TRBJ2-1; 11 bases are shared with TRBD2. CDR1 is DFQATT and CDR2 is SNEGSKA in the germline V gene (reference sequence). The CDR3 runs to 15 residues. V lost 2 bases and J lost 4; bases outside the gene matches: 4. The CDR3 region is CSARLASGGYNEQFF. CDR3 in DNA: TGCAGTGCTAGATTAGCTAGCGGGGGGTACAATGAGCAGTTCTTC.

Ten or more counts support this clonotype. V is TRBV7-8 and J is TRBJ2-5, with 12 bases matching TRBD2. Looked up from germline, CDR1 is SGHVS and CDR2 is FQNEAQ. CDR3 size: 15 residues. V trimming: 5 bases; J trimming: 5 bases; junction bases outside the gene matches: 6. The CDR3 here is CASSRTGTSGETQYF. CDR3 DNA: TGTGCCAGCAGCCGAACCGGGACTAGCGGGGAGACCCAGTACTTC.

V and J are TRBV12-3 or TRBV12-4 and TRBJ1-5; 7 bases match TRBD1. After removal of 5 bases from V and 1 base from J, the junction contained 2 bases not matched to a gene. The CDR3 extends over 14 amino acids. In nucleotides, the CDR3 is TGTGCCAGCAGTGACAGGGTGAGCAATCAGCCCCAGCATTTT. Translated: CASSDRVSNQPQHF.

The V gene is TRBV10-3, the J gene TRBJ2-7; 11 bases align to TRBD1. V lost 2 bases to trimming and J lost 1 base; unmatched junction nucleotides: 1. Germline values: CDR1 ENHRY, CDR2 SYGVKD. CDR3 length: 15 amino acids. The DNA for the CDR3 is TGTGCCATCAGTGAGGGACAGGGGGCGTCCTACGAGCAGTACTTC. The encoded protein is CAISEGQGASYEQYF.

CDR3 sequence: CASRLGTALNYGYTF. CDR3 DNA: TGCGCCAGCAGACTCGGGACAGCGCTTAACTATGGCTACACCTTC. The rearrangement uses TRBV4-1 and TRBJ1-2, with 7 bases lining up with TRBD1. Germline V lookup: CDR1 MGHRA, CDR2 YSYEKL. The V gene end was trimmed by 6 bases and the J gene end by 1 base; junction bases not matched to a gene: 8. This CDR3 has 15 residues.

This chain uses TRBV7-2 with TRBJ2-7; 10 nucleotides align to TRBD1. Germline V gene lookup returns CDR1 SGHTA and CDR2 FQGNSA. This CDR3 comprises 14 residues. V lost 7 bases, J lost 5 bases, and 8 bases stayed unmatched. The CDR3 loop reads CASKRTGGPNEQYF. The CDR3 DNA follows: TGTGCCAGCAAGAGGACAGGGGGTCCCAACGAGCAGTACTTC.

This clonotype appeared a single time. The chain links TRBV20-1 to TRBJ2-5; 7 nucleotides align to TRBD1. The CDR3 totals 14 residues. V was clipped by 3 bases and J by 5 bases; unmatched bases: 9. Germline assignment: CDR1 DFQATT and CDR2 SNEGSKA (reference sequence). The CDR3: CSASKGAGSETQYF. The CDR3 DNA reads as TGCAGTGCTAGTAAGGGGGCCGGGTCGGAGACCCAGTACTTC.

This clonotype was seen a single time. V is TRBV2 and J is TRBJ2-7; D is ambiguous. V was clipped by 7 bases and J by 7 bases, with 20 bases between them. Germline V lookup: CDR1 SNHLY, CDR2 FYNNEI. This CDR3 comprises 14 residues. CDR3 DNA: TGTGCCAGCATATTCCCGGTACAGTCCTTTGAGCAGTACTTC. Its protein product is CASIFPVQSFEQYF.

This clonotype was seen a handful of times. CDR3 residues: CSARQLNRKRSYNEQFF. The CDR3 DNA reads TGCAGTGCTAGACAGCTTAATCGAAAGCGCTCCTACAATGAGCAGTTCTTC. The rearrangement uses TRBV20-1 and TRBJ2-1; D uncertain. Germline lookup yields CDR1 DFQATT and CDR2 SNEGSKA (reference sequence). V lost 2 bases and J 0 bases, leaving 17 bases between the germline ends. The CDR3 is 17 amino acids.

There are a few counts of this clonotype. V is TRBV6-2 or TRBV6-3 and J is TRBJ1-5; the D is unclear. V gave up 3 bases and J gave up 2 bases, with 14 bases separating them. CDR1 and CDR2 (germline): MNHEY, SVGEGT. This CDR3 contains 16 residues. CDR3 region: CASSYSGRSRNQPQHF. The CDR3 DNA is TGTGCCAGCAGTTATTCGGGGAGGTCTCGCAATCAGCCCCAGCATTTT.

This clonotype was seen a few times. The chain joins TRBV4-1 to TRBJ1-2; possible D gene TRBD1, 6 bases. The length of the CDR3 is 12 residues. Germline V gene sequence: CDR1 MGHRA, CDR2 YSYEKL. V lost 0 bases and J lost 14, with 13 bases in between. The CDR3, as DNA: TGCGCCAGCAGCCAAGATGGTGACAGGTTGACCTTC. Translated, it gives CASSQDGDRLTF.

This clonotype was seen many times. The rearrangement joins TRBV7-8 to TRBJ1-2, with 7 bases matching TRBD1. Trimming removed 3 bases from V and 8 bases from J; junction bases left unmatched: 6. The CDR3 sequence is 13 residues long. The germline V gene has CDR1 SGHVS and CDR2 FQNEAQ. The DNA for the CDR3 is TGTGCCAGCAGCTTCGACAGGGCGGGCGGCTACACCTTC. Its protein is CASSFDRAGGYTF.

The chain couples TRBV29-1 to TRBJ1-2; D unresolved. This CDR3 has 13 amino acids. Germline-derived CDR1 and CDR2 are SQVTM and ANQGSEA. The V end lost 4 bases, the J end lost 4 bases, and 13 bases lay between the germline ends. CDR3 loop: CSVALTESYGYTF. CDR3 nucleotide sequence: TGCAGCGTTGCCTTAACAGAGTCCTATGGCTACACCTTC.

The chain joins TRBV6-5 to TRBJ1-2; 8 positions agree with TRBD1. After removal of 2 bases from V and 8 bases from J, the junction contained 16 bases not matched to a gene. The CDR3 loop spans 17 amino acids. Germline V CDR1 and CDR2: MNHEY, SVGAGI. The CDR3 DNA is TGTGCCAGCAGTTACCTCGGACAGGGTGCGGTGGTGAGCGGCTACACCTTC. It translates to CASSYLGQGAVVSGYTF.